The clone carrying this T cell receptor beta chain was counted between two and nine times. Mismatch with germline at one junction end may stem from a read error. Samples came from axillary lymph nodes draining the breast cancer. This entry belongs to a study of breast tumors, draining lymph nodes, adjacent tissues. This CDR3 has 9 residues. CDR1 and CDR2 (germline): LGHNT, FRNRAP. Each CDR3 protein is one row after TCRdb ran MiXCR on the multiplex PCR reads. Here the sample spans about 180,000 distinct CDR3 sequences, 30% to 35% being singletons. Material: axillary lymph node tissue. J is TRBJ1-5 and V is TRBV12-5, with D unresolved. This TCR came from a female donor with breast cancer. Some clones in this sample may be carry-over from other donors' samples. The CDR3 loop is CASSQTGPF. CDR3 coding DNA: TGTGCCAGCAGTCAAACCGGGCCTTTT.